This T cell receptor beta chain was recovered during a study of metastatic and nonmetastatic thyroid tumors. Background on the study: Repertoires of blood and of tissue (tumor or nodule) from malignant and benign thyroid patients were compared.

Looked up from germline, CDR1 is MNHEY and CDR2 is SVGEGT. V shed 1 base, J shed 9 bases, and the junction held 15 bases outside the gene matches. The CDR3 is made up of 19 amino acids. Prior to thyroid surgery, none of the patients had received any treatment. With MiXCR, TCRdb called clones anew from the PCR reads. The data show about 19,000 clones, 36% seen once. The V and J genes are TRBV6-2 or TRBV6-3 and TRBJ2-1, with 13 bases lining up with TRBD2. This receptor was taken from a female donor with papillary thyroid cancer or a benign thyroid nodule (not recorded which). Some clones in this sample may be carry-over from other donors' samples. The material sequenced was tumor tissue. CDR3 bases: TGTGCCAGCAGTTACTACTCTTCCCGGACTAGCGGGAGAGTGGGTGAGCAGTTCTTC. Its protein product is CASSYYSSRTSGRVGEQFF.